The 19 T cell receptor beta chains below all came from one sample that was sequenced in a study of molecular identifiers for immune sequencing clone quantification. One entry per CDR3 protein, called by TCRdb with MiXCR from the PCR reads. The sample shows about 320,000 distinct CDR3 sequences, around 21% of them seen only once. The sequencing input was naive CD8+ T cells from blood, with Jurkat cell RNA spiked in. Subset specified: FACS-sorted CD8+CD4-CCR7+CD45RA+ naive T cells. The receptors come from a human donor in good health. Some libraries in this study had Jurkat cell RNA spiked in.

The chain is built from TRBV5-1 and TRBJ2-7, with no clear D. The germline V gene encodes CDR1 SGHRS and CDR2 YFSETQ. Trimming shortened V by 5 bases and J by 3 bases, and 9 bases separated the two germline ends. The CDR3 has 12 residues. The CDR3 nucleotides are TGCGCCAGCAGGGCAGAAAACTACGAGCAGTACTTC. As protein: CASRAENYEQYF.

This clonotype appeared many times. The chain combines TRBV27 with TRBJ2-7, with 11 bases identical to TRBD1. This CDR3 region has 14 residues. Trimming removed 1 base from V and 5 bases from J; junction bases left unmatched: 1. Germline V gene data show CDR1 as MNHEY and CDR2 as SMNVEV (reference sequence). CDR3 DNA sequence: TGTGCCAGCAGTTTATGGACAGGGGGCGACGAGCAGTACTTC. Translated, it gives CASSLWTGGDEQYF.

This clonotype was picked up many times. The CDR3 loop reads CSAGSGTQNTGELFF. The CDR3 DNA follows: TGCAGTGCTGGCTCCGGGACACAGAACACCGGGGAGCTGTTTTTT. The chain joins TRBV20-1 to TRBJ2-2, with D possibly being TRBD1 (6 bases). V lost 5 bases and J lost 1, with 14 bases in between. This CDR3 has 15 amino acids. The germline V gene has CDR1 DFQATT and CDR2 SNEGSKA (reference sequence).

In this sample, this clonotype turned up once. A much larger clonotype is one base distant, so this may be a read error. This chain joins TRBV29-1 and TRBJ1-1, with D uncertain. In germline, CDR1 is SQVTM, CDR2 ANQGSEA. The ends were cut back, 2 bases at V and 1 base at J, with 14 bases in the middle. This CDR3 has 15 residues. The DNA of the CDR3 is TGCAGCGTTGAATCGGTTGCAGGCCAGAACACTGAAGCTTTCTTT. Amino acid sequence: CSVESVAGQNTEAFF. Combining the CDR3 with reference TRBV29-1 and TRBJ1-1 gives the whole variable domain SAVISQKPSRDICQRGTSLTIQCQVDSQVTMMFWYRQQPGQSLTLIATANQGSEATYESGFVIDKFPISRPNLTFSTLTVSNMSPEDSSIYLCSVESVAGQNTEAFFGQGTRLTVV.

Details on this clonotype: This may stem from a read error, because a much larger clone lies one nucleotide away. This chain links TRBV7-3 with TRBJ2-4; a weak D match, TRBD2 (5 bases). Trimming removed 4 bases from V and 0 bases from J, with 10 bases in between. The CDR3 sequence is 15 residues long. CDR1 is SGHTA and CDR2 is FQGTGA in the germline V gene. CDR3 region: CASSWTVIAKNIQYF. CDR3 coding DNA: TGTGCCAGCAGCTGGACTGTCATAGCCAAAAACATTCAGTACTTC. The whole variable domain, remainder taken from reference TRBV7-3 and TRBJ2-4, is GAGVSQTPSNKVTEKGKYVELRCDPISGHTALYWYRQSLGQGPEFLIYFQGTGAADDSGLPNDRFFAVRPEGSVSTLKIQRTERGDSAVYLCASSWTVIAKNIQYFGAGTRLSVL.

About this clonotype: A read error is possible here, since a much larger clone lies one base away. This chain connects TRBV20-1 to TRBJ1-1; D ambiguous. CDR3 length: 12 residues. CDR1 is DFQATT, CDR2 SNEGSKA, per germline (reference sequence). V lost 5 bases and J 4 bases, leaving 11 bases between the germline ends. CDR3 in amino acids: CSAGSASTEAFF. DNA of the CDR3: TGCAGTGCTGGTTCGGCCAGCACTGAAGCTTTCTTT.

This clonotype has a single count. This CDR3 is missing its conserved last phenylalanine or tryptophan, likely due to a read error. This rearrangement joins TRBV4-3 to TRBJ2-7, with D uncertain. V was clipped by 4 bases and J by 6 bases, with 16 bases between them. CDR1 LGHNA and CDR2 YSLEER come from the germline V gene. The CDR3 spans 14 residues. CDR3 sequence (DNA): TGCGCCAGCAGCCGAGAGGCAGGTTTAATCGAGCAGTACTCC. Protein: CASSREAGLIEQYS.

This clonotype was recorded at least ten times. V usage is TRBV30 and J usage is TRBJ1-1; D is ambiguous. This CDR3 spans 14 amino acids. V dropped 5 bases and J dropped 0 bases, with 13 bases sitting between them. Germline CDR1 GTSNPN, CDR2 SVGIG (reference sequence). In nucleotides, the CDR3 is TGTGCCTGGGAGGTCCGAGGTATGAACACTGAAGCTTTCTTT. It is translated as CAWEVRGMNTEAFF.

The sample holds many counts of this clonotype. The chain is built from TRBV11-2 and TRBJ2-3; the match to TRBD2 covers 7 bases. In germline, CDR1 is SGHAT, CDR2 FQNNGV. The ends lost 7 bases at V and 3 bases at J; junction bases unmatched: 10. This CDR3 region has 15 residues. The CDR3 sequence: CASIEGGTKTDTQYF. In nucleotides, the CDR3 is TGTGCCAGCATCGAAGGAGGGACTAAAACAGATACGCAGTATTTT.

Details on this clonotype: A much larger clone differs from this one at a single base, so this may be a read error. The chain couples TRBV10-3 to TRBJ2-7; D is unclear. Germline CDR1 is ENHRY and CDR2 is SYGVKD. The CDR3 is 12 residues long. Trimming took off 1 base at V and 2 bases at J, with 3 bases between the two ends. The CDR3 region is CAISEYPYEQYF. Written as DNA, the CDR3 is TGTGCCATCAGTGAGTATCCCTACGAGCAGTACTTC.

As for this clonotype: A single base separates this from a much larger clone, so it may be a read error. V is TRBV5-6 and J is TRBJ1-1; a possible D gene is TRBD1 (5 bases). The V end was cut by 6 bases, the J end by 10 bases, with 19 bases between. This CDR3 is built from 13 residues. CDR1 and CDR2 (germline): SGHDT, YYEEEE. The CDR3 loop reads CASTGDSKVGAFF. CDR3 nucleotides: TGTGCCAGCACCGGGGACTCCAAGGTTGGAGCTTTCTTT.

V is TRBV6-5 and J is TRBJ2-7; 9 bases are shared with TRBD1. Germline V gene sequence: CDR1 MNHEY, CDR2 SVGAGI. This CDR3 has 16 residues. The V gene end was trimmed by 4 bases and the J gene end by 0 bases; junction bases not matched to a gene: 7. In nucleotides, the CDR3 is TGTGCCAGCAGTTCACAACAGGGGGCTGCCTCCTACGAGCAGTACTTC. Its protein is CASSSQQGAASYEQYF.

This clonotype came up many times. The V gene is TRBV4-1, the J gene TRBJ1-5; unclear D gene. Germline CDR1 MGHRA, CDR2 YSYEKL. V shed 1 base and J shed 1 base, with 8 bases lying between them. The CDR3 runs to 15 residues. The CDR3 nucleotides are TGCGCCAGCAGCCAAGTGGTGCAAAGCAATCAGCCCCAGCATTTT. This codes for CASSQVVQSNQPQHF.

This clonotype showed up many times. This chain links TRBV5-4 with TRBJ1-1; no firm D call. The CDR3 is made up of 12 amino acids. Germline lookup yields CDR1 SGHNT and CDR2 YYREEE (reference sequence). V was pared by 0 bases and J by 8 bases, with 8 bases between. The CDR3 protein is CASSLAEGEAFF. CDR3 nucleotides: TGTGCCAGCAGCTTGGCCGAAGGCGAAGCTTTCTTT. Drawing the rest from reference TRBV5-4 and TRBJ1-1, the complete variable domain is ETGVTQSPTHLIKTRGQQVTLRCSSQSGHNTVSWYQQALGQGPQFIFQYYREEENGRGNFPPRFSGLQFPNYSSELNVNALELDDSALYLCASSLAEGEAFFGQGTRLTVV.

In its sample, this clonotype was seen many times. The chain has TRBV7-9 and TRBJ1-4, with 9 bases lining up with TRBD1. The CDR3 loop spans 14 amino acids. Germline lookup yields CDR1 SEHNR and CDR2 FQNEAQ (reference sequence). Trimming removed 5 bases from V and 8 bases from J; junction bases left unmatched: 6. For the CDR3, the DNA is TGTGCCAGCAGCCTGGGACAGGGCTACGAAAAACTGTTTTTT. Amino acids: CASSLGQGYEKLFF.

In this sample, this clonotype turned up many times. The rearrangement uses TRBV6-5 and TRBJ2-7, with 9 bases identical to TRBD2. The CDR3 runs to 14 residues. CDR1 is MNHEY, CDR2 SVGAGI, per germline. V shed 2 bases, J shed 5 bases, and the junction held 4 bases outside the gene matches. The CDR3 sequence is CASSYELAGNEQYF. In nucleotides, the CDR3 is TGTGCCAGCAGTTACGAACTAGCGGGCAACGAGCAGTACTTC.

A note on this clonotype: This could be a read error, since a much larger clone is one nucleotide away. This CDR3 is CASGRTGTEAFF. CDR3 nucleotides: TGTGCCAGCGGTCGAACGGGCACTGAAGCTTTCTTT. The rearrangement uses TRBV12-3 or TRBV12-4 and TRBJ1-1; no clear D. The V end lost 8 bases, the J end lost 4 bases, and 11 bases lay between the germline ends. This CDR3 comprises 12 residues.

This clonotype was counted ten times or more. V usage is TRBV7-9 and J usage is TRBJ2-6; 7 bases line up with TRBD2. The CDR3 is 17 amino acids. Germline V gene data show CDR1 as SEHNR and CDR2 as FQNEAQ (reference sequence). J gave up 1 base and V 6 bases, and 9 bases lay outside the gene matches. CDR3: CASSLASGISGANVLTF. CDR3 nucleotide sequence: TGTGCCAGCAGTCTAGCTAGCGGTATATCTGGGGCCAACGTCCTGACTTTC.

This clonotype turned up a few times. The chain joins TRBV4-3 to TRBJ2-7, with a possible D match to TRBD2 (5 bases). The germline gives CDR1 LGHNA, CDR2 YSLEER. The length of the CDR3 is 21 residues. Trimming stripped 0 bases from V and 1 base from J, with 28 bases between. The CDR3 nucleotides read TGCGCCAGCAGCCAAGATCAGTGGACGGAACTAGAAGGATTCCGGTCCTACGAGCAGTACTTC. Protein sequence: CASSQDQWTELEGFRSYEQYF.